These 5 T cell receptor beta chains originate from one sample sequenced in a study of CD8 T cells in Susac syndrome. Random hexamers were used to reverse transcribe the RNA input (roughly 0.5 to 1 ug). TCRdb reanalysed the immunoSEQ multiplex PCR reads using MiXCR and keeps one entry per CDR3 protein. This table has over 100,000 distinct CDR3 sequences, just under 95% appearing once. The sample consisted of CD8+ T cells from PBMCs. The source is a human donor with Susac syndrome.

J is TRBJ2-7 and V is TRBV29-1; possible D gene TRBD2, 5 bases. This CDR3 contains 13 residues. Germline CDR1 reads SQVTM; CDR2 reads ANQGSEA. V was pared by 4 bases and J by 2 bases, with 12 bases between. The CDR3: CSVAGGGAYEQYF. CDR3 bases: TGCAGCGTTGCTGGAGGAGGTGCCTACGAGCAGTACTTC.

This chain uses TRBV7-9 with TRBJ2-3; D gene uncertain. In germline, CDR1 is SEHNR, CDR2 FQNEAQ (reference sequence). V was trimmed by 4 bases and J by 5 bases, leaving 7 bases between them. The CDR3 spans 12 residues. The CDR3 DNA sequence: TGTGCCAGCAGCTACCTAGGAGATACGCAGTATTTT. Translating it yields CASSYLGDTQYF.

The chain employs TRBV13 and TRBJ2-5; TRBD1 matches 7 bases. Germline lookup yields CDR1 PRHDT and CDR2 FYEKMQ (reference sequence). The CDR3 covers 13 residues. With V trimmed by 0 bases and J by 5 bases, 0 bases remained unmatched. CDR3 region: CASSLGRGETQYF. CDR3 nucleotide sequence: TGTGCCAGCAGCTTAGGCAGGGGGGAGACCCAGTACTTC.

The V and J genes are TRBV7-9 and TRBJ1-2; TRBD1 might be the D (5 bases). There are 16 residues in the CDR3. Between the trimmed V and J ends, which lost 5 bases and 6 bases, there was a span of 22 bases. Per germline, CDR1 SEHNR and CDR2 FQNEAQ (reference sequence). Here the CDR3 DNA reads TGTGCCAGCAGCCGAATCCTAGAAGGGGCTCTTGATGGCTACACCTTC. The encoded protein is CASSRILEGALDGYTF.

This rearrangement joins TRBV11-2 to TRBJ2-1, with TRBD2 identical over 13 bases. With 5 bases clipped from V and 9 bases from J, the junction kept 10 bases outside the gene matches. CDR3 size: 16 residues. Germline V CDR1 and CDR2: SGHAT, FQNNGV. The CDR3 nucleotides are TGTGCCAGCAGCGGCGAACTAGCGGGGGGGCGAGGTGAGCAGTTCTTC. This translates into CASSGELAGGRGEQFF.